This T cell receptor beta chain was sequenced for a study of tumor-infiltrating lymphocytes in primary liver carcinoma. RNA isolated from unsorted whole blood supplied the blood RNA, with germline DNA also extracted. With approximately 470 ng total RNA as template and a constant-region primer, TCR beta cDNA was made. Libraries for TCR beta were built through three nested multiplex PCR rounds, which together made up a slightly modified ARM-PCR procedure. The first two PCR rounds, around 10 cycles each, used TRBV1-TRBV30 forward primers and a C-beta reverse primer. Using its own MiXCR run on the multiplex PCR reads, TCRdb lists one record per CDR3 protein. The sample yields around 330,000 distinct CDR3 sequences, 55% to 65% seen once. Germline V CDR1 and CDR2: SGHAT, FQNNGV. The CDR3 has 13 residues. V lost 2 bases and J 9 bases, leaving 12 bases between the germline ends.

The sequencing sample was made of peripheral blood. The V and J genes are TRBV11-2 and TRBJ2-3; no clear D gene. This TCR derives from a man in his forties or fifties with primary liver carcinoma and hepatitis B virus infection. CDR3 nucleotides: TGTGCCAGCAGCTTAAATTATAAGGGAACGCAGTATTTT. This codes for CASSLNYKGTQYF.